This T cell receptor beta chain stems from a study of blood T cell repertoires in COVID-19. In the study overall: Sites across the United States, Italy and Spain contributed samples from acute and convalescent COVID-19.

Living in about 25 US areas, the participants were between about 18 and 100 years of age. Libraries were prepared by immunoSEQ multiplex PCR; TCRdb keeps only in-frame clonotypes and omits some of them. The sample consists of approximately 160,000 clones, approximately 80% of them appearing once. This clone came up many times. The TCR sequence derives from a man in his forties who had recovered from COVID-19. Material for sequencing was PBMCs or T cells enriched from blood (not recorded which).

CDR3 protein: CASRLGQNYGYTF. CDR3 nucleotides: TGTGCCAGTAGATTGGGACAGAACTATGGCTACACCTTC. J is TRBJ1-2 and V is TRBV19; 7 bases are shared with TRBD1. The junction had 3 bases not matched to a gene; V was cut back by 6 bases and J by 2 bases. Germline CDR1 reads LNHDA; CDR2 reads SQIVND (reference sequence). This CDR3 is 13 amino acids long.